This T cell receptor beta chain appears in the sequencing data of a study of blood T cells in healthy people across ages. Study-level information: The template switching approach captured approximately one barcoded beta molecule for every two T cells. Study results and limitations: Greater diversity and more naive CD4+ cells were seen in long-lived donors than in aged donors.

Ten or more counts support this clonotype. Its matching antigen is unknown. The second PCR ran about 7 to 12 cycles with a sample-barcoded 5' primer and J-beta primers. Each cDNA molecule carried a tag from a template-switch adaptor that contained 12 random nucleotides. MiXCR was run by TCRdb on the 5' RACE reads, yielding one entry per CDR3 protein. The profile shows 800,000 to 950,000 distinct CDR3 sequences, roughly 40% of them singletons. Each donor supplied approximately 10 milliliters of peripheral blood. The V end lost 5 bases, the J end lost 5 bases, and 11 bases lay between the germline ends. Germline V gene data show CDR1 as SGHRS and CDR2 as YFSETQ. This CDR3 is 13 amino acids long.

The receptor comes from a man between 18 and 35 years old in good health. V is TRBV5-1 and J is TRBJ1-5; D gene ambiguous. Source material: blood. The CDR3 protein is CASRKSFDQPQHF. The CDR3 nucleotides are TGCGCCAGCAGGAAGAGCTTTGATCAGCCCCAGCATTTT. Variable domain in full (rest from reference TRBV5-1 and TRBJ1-5): KAGVTQTPRYLIKTRGQQVTLSCSPISGHRSVSWYQQTPGQGLQFLFEYFSETQRNKGNFPGRFSGRQFSNSRSEMNVSTLELGDSALYLCASRKSFDQPQHFGDGTRLSIL.